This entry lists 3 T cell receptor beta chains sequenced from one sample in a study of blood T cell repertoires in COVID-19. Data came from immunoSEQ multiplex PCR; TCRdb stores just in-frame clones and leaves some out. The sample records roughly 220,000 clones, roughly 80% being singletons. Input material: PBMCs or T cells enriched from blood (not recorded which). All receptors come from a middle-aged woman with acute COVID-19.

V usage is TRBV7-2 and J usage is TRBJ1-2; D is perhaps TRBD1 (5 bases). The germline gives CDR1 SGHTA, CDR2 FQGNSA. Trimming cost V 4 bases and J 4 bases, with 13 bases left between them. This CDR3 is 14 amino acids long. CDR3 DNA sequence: TGTGCCAGCAGCTCCCGACAGCGGGGCTATGGCTACACCTTC. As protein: CASSSRQRGYGYTF.

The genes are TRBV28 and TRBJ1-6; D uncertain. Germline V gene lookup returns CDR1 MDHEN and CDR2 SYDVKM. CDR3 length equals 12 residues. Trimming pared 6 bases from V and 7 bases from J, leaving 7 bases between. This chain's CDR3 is CASSPRNSPLHF. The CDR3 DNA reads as TGTGCCAGCAGCCCGCGGAATTCACCCCTCCACTTT. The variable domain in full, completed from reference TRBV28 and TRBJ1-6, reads DVKVTQSSRYLVKRTGEKVFLECVQDMDHENMFWYRQDPGLGLRLIYFSYDVKMKEKGDIPEGYSVSREKKERFSLILESASTNQTSMYLCASSPRNSPLHFGNGTRLTVT.

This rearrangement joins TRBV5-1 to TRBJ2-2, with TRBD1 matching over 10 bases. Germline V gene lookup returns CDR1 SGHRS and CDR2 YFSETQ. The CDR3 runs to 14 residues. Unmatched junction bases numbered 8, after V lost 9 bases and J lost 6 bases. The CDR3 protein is CATRNGQGAGELFF. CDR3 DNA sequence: TGCGCCACCAGGAACGGACAGGGGGCCGGGGAGCTGTTTTTT.